These 30 T cell receptor beta chains came from one sample sequenced in a study of Ad26.COV2.S vaccination and SARS-CoV-2 variants. The method was immunoSEQ multiplex PCR; TCRdb's version includes in-frame clones alone and lacks a portion of them. The profile shows 500,000 or so clones, about 91% of them singletons. The treatment here: 15 to 20 received Ad26.COV2.S at low or high dose, single or two shots; 5 received placebo; per-sample allocation not given. The investigators took samples on day 63 after the first vaccine or placebo injection. The sample consisted of peripheral blood, taken in a trial of Ad26.COV2.S vaccine versus placebo. The receptors stem from a person between 18 and 59 years old who received the Ad26.COV2.S COVID-19 vaccine or a placebo.

The V and J genes are TRBV2 and TRBJ1-2, with D unclear. The length of the CDR3 is 14 residues. Germline CDR1 reads SNHLY; CDR2 reads FYNNEI. V was shortened by 4 bases and J by 7 bases, with 16 bases between the two germline ends. The CDR3 nucleotides are TGTGCCAGCAGTGCCTACCGAACGGGGTCTGGCTACACCTTC. This sequence encodes CASSAYRTGSGYTF.

J is TRBJ1-1 and V is TRBV4-3; D gene uncertain. The germline gives CDR1 LGHNA, CDR2 YSLEER. Trimming took 2 bases from V and 7 from J, leaving 17 bases between them. This CDR3 comprises 15 residues. CDR3 DNA: TGCGCCAGCAGCCAACACCACGACCTTTTAGGTGAAGCTTTCTTT. Protein: CASSQHHDLLGEAFF.

The chain is built from TRBV11-3 and TRBJ2-3; D remains ambiguous. CDR1 SGHNT and CDR2 YENEEA come from the germline V gene. The V end lost 1 base, the J end lost 1 base, and 6 bases lay between the germline ends. This CDR3 contains 14 residues. In nucleotides, the CDR3 is TGTGCCAGCAGCTTAGTTGGCCGCACAGATACGCAGTATTTT. Its protein is CASSLVGRTDTQYF.

This clone occurred a few times. This chain links TRBV7-2 with TRBJ2-7; D not certain. V lost 3 bases, J lost 2 bases, and 11 bases lay in between. The CDR3 length is 14 residues. Germline loops: CDR1 SGHTA, CDR2 FQGNSA. The CDR3 here is CASSFTELPYEQYF. CDR3 DNA: TGTGCCAGCAGCTTCACAGAACTGCCCTACGAGCAGTACTTC. The variable domain in full, completed from reference TRBV7-2 and TRBJ2-7, reads GAGVSQSPSNKVTEKGKDVELRCDPISGHTALYWYRQSLGQGLEFLIYFQGNSAPDKSGLPSDRFSAERTGGSVSTLTIQRTQQEDSAVYLCASSFTELPYEQYFGPGTRLTVT.

Notes on this clone: The junction does not match germline at one end; this may be a read error. This chain links TRBV5-1 with TRBJ2-1; a possible D gene is TRBD1 (6 bases). The CDR3 totals 13 residues. Germline V gives CDR1 SGHRS, CDR2 YFSETQ. The CDR3 reads CASRLDSYNEQFF. The DNA for the CDR3 is TGCGCCAGCAGATTGGACAGTTACAATGAGCAGTTCTTC.

V and J are TRBV4-3 and TRBJ2-7; no clear D gene. CDR3 size: 15 residues. Germline lookup yields CDR1 LGHNA and CDR2 YSLEER. V lost 0 bases to trimming and J lost 4 bases, with 13 bases between them. In nucleotides, the CDR3 is TGCGCCAGCAGCCAAGAATACCATCCAGAATACGAGCAGTACGTC. It encodes CASSQEYHPEYEQYV.

The chain employs TRBV6-6 and TRBJ2-7; the D gene is possibly TRBD1 (6 bases). V lost 5 bases and J lost 3, with 17 bases in between. The CDR3 loop spans 15 amino acids. CDR1 MNHNY and CDR2 SVGAGI come from the germline V gene (reference sequence). The CDR3 loop is CASSSAGQRYYEQYF. In DNA form, the CDR3 reads TGTGCCAGCAGTAGCGCCGGACAGCGCTACTACGAGCAGTACTTC.

The J gene is TRBJ1-6, the V gene TRBV28; 7 positions agree with TRBD1. Germline CDR1 and CDR2: MDHEN and SYDVKM. The V and J ends lost 8 bases and 2 bases, in that order; junction bases with no gene match: 9. This CDR3 has 16 amino acids. The CDR3 reads CASLLGTGAYNSPLHF. The CDR3 bases are TGTGCCAGCCTTTTAGGTACAGGGGCCTATAATTCACCCCTCCACTTT.

This chain connects TRBV11-2 to TRBJ2-7; either TRBD1 or TRBD2 may fit D (5 bases each). The V gene's germline CDR1 is SGHAT and CDR2 FQNNGV. Trimming removed 4 bases from V and 5 bases from J, with 15 bases in between. The CDR3 is made up of 14 amino acids. In DNA form, the CDR3 reads TGTGCCAGCAGCTGGACGGGACCAAGGGACGAGCAGTACGTC. Its translation: CASSWTGPRDEQYV.

The rearrangement joins TRBV5-5 to TRBJ1-5, with a weak D call TRBD1 (5 bases). V lost 4 bases to trimming and J lost 1 base, with 12 bases between them. The CDR3 loop spans 15 amino acids. Germline CDR1 SGHKS, CDR2 YYEKEE (reference sequence). CDR3 amino acids: CASSRGTPSNQPQHF. The CDR3 DNA follows: TGTGCCAGCAGCCGAGGGACCCCAAGCAATCAGCCCCAGCATTTT.

The chain is built from TRBV5-1 and TRBJ2-3, with 10 bases matching TRBD2. Germline values: CDR1 SGHRS, CDR2 YFSETQ. The CDR3 has 16 residues. J was trimmed by 6 bases and V by 4 bases; bases with no gene match: 11. CDR3 in DNA: TGCGCCAGCAGCCCGCGAGCGGGGGGGCAGGAGGATACGCAGTATTTT. Translation: CASSPRAGGQEDTQYF.

The rearrangement uses TRBV18 and TRBJ1-1; possibly TRBD1 for D (5 bases). CDR1 and CDR2 from the germline V gene are KGHSH and LQKENI. Trimming cost V 1 base and J 7 bases, with 10 bases left between them. CDR3 size: 13 residues. Here the CDR3 reads CASSPLGGGEAFF. The CDR3 region has the DNA TGTGCCAGCTCACCACTCGGGGGGGGTGAAGCTTTCTTT.

This chain links TRBV5-5 with TRBJ1-1; no reliable D call. Trimming stripped 0 bases from V and 8 bases from J, with 8 bases between. This CDR3 contains 12 residues. The germline gives CDR1 SGHKS, CDR2 YYEKEE (reference sequence). The CDR3 DNA sequence: TGTGCCAGCAGCTTGGACCCAATAGAAGCTTTCTTT. This translates into CASSLDPIEAFF. Looking up the rest from reference TRBV5-5 and TRBJ1-1 gives the full variable domain: DAGVTQSPTHLIKTRGQQVTLRCSPISGHKSVSWYQQVLGQGPQFIFQYYEKEERGRGNFPDRFSARQFPNYSSELNVNALLLGDSALYLCASSLDPIEAFFGQGTRLTVV.

CDR3 sequence (DNA): TGCGCCAGCAGCCTCTACATGATAACGAACACTGAAGCTTTCTTT. It codes for CASSLYMITNTEAFF. V gene TRBV5-1 combines with J gene TRBJ1-1, with D uncertain. The CDR3 runs 15 residues. The V gene's germline CDR1 is SGHRS and CDR2 YFSETQ. Trimming left V 4 bases short and J 1 base short, with 14 bases between.

The rearrangement uses TRBV7-2 and TRBJ2-5, with D uncertain. Germline lookup yields CDR1 SGHTA and CDR2 FQGNSA. The V end was cut by 5 bases, the J end by 5 bases, with 15 bases between. CDR3 length: 14 residues. CDR3 region: CASSPTRRPETQYF. CDR3 sequence (DNA): TGTGCCAGCAGCCCTACACGGAGACCCGAGACCCAGTACTTC.

This chain connects TRBV6-2 or TRBV6-3 to TRBJ2-7, with 7 bases aligning to TRBD2. Germline V gives CDR1 MNHEY, CDR2 SVGEGT. The ends lost 5 bases at V and 2 bases at J; junction bases unmatched: 6. The CDR3 loop spans 14 amino acids. The CDR3 spells CASSAILAAYEQYV. In DNA, the CDR3 is TGTGCCAGCAGTGCGATCCTAGCGGCCTACGAGCAGTACGTC.

V is TRBV3-1 (or the pseudogene TRBV3-2) and J is TRBJ1-2; maybe TRBD1 (5 bases). The CDR3 covers 12 residues. CDR1 is LGHDT and CDR2 is YNNKEL in the germline V gene (reference sequence). Trimming removed 4 bases at V and 8 bases at J, with 11 bases between. The CDR3 loop is CASSPGLRGYTF. The CDR3 DNA follows: TGTGCCAGCAGCCCGGGACTGCGAGGCTACACCTTC.

The chain joins TRBV4-3 to TRBJ1-2; possible D gene TRBD1, 5 bases. Trimming stripped 4 bases from V and 4 bases from J, with 19 bases between. Germline V lookup: CDR1 LGHNA, CDR2 YSLEER. The CDR3 length is 16 residues. As DNA, the CDR3 is TGCGCCAGCAGCCCCAGTGGGGACCAGGGATCCTATGGCTACACCTTC. It specifies CASSPSGDQGSYGYTF.

V gene TRBV6-1 combines with J gene TRBJ2-5; tentatively, D is TRBD2 (5 bases). The ends were cut back, 2 bases at V and 5 bases at J, with 6 bases in the middle. The germline gives CDR1 MNHNS, CDR2 SASEGT. This CDR3 comprises 12 residues. Written as DNA, the CDR3 is TGTGCCAGCAGTGAACCGGGGGAGACCCAGTACTTC. Translating gives CASSEPGETQYF.

The rearrangement uses TRBV29-1 and TRBJ2-3; TRBD1 matches 7 bases. CDR1 is SQVTM, CDR2 ANQGSEA, per germline. The V gene end was trimmed by 0 bases and the J gene end by 2 bases; junction bases not matched to a gene: 2. The CDR3 sequence is 14 residues long. The CDR3 region is CSVEDDRATDTQYF. CDR3 in DNA: TGCAGCGTTGAAGACGACAGGGCCACAGATACGCAGTATTTT.

This clone came up a few times. This chain links TRBV9 with TRBJ2-7; 7 nucleotides align to TRBD2. The germline gives CDR1 SGDLS, CDR2 YYNGEE. The CDR3 loop spans 14 amino acids. V was pared by 4 bases and J by 7 bases, with 11 bases of the junction left unmatched. The CDR3 coding sequence is TGTGCCAGCAGCCCCCGGGGAGGGGTGGGGGAGCAGTACTTC. Its translation is CASSPRGGVGEQYF.

A remark on this clone: The junction shows a germline mismatch at one end, possibly a read error. This chain connects TRBV19 to TRBJ1-5, with unresolved D. CDR1 and CDR2 (germline): LNHDA, SQIVND (reference sequence). The CDR3 loop spans 16 amino acids. The CDR3 DNA reads as TGTGCCAGTAGTATAGTCATCTGGCGTGGAGATCAGCTCCAGCATTTT. Translating gives CASSIVIWRGDQLQHF. Full variable domain (missing parts from reference TRBV19 and TRBJ1-5): DGGITQSPKYLFRKEGQNVTLSCEQNLNHDAMYWYRQDPGQGLRLIYYSQIVNDFQKGDIAEGYSVSREKKESFPLTVTSAQKNPTAFYLCASSIVIWRGDQLQHFGDGTRLSIL.

The chain combines TRBV28 with TRBJ1-3; D is perhaps TRBD1 (6 bases). V was trimmed by 4 bases and J by 0 bases, leaving 13 bases between them. CDR3 length equals 16 residues. Germline V gives CDR1 MDHEN, CDR2 SYDVKM. The CDR3, as DNA: TGTGCCAGCAGTTCAGCAGGACAGATCTCTGGAAACACCATATATTTT. As protein: CASSSAGQISGNTIYF. The whole variable domain, remainder taken from reference TRBV28 and TRBJ1-3, is DVKVTQSSRYLVKRTGEKVFLECVQDMDHENMFWYRQDPGLGLRLIYFSYDVKMKEKGDIPEGYSVSREKKERFSLILESASTNQTSMYLCASSSAGQISGNTIYFGEGSWLTVV.

DNA for the CDR3: TGCGCCAGCAGCTTATCTGACGGGGGCCGGGATACGCAGTATTTT. As protein: CASSLSDGGRDTQYF. This chain joins TRBV5-1 and TRBJ2-3; the D call may be TRBD1 or TRBD2 (6 bases each). This CDR3 comprises 15 residues. The germline CDR1 and CDR2 sequences are SGHRS and YFSETQ. Between the trimmed V and J ends, which lost 2 bases and 6 bases, there was a span of 16 bases.

The V call is TRBV28, the J call TRBJ2-1, with D uncertain. Trimming took 2 bases from V and 9 from J, leaving 8 bases between them. In germline, CDR1 is MDHEN, CDR2 SYDVKM. The CDR3 contains 12 residues. The CDR3 coding sequence is TGTGCCAGCAGTTTAGGAGAGAGTGAGCAGTTCTTC. The encoded protein is CASSLGESEQFF.

The chain employs TRBV5-4 and TRBJ2-3, with TRBD2 identical over 7 bases. This CDR3 region has 16 residues. V lost 0 bases to trimming and J lost 3 bases; unmatched junction nucleotides: 7. Looked up from germline, CDR1 is SGHNT and CDR2 is YYREEE (reference sequence). The CDR3 bases are TGTGCCAGCAGCTTGGGAGGGAGGGCTGGAACAGATACGCAGTATTTT. This gives the protein CASSLGGRAGTDTQYF.

This clone has a handful of counts. This rearrangement joins TRBV7-9 to TRBJ1-2, with D possibly being TRBD1 (5 bases). The germline gives CDR1 SEHNR, CDR2 FQNEAQ (reference sequence). CDR3 length equals 12 residues. V was shortened by 5 bases and J by 14 bases, with 18 bases between the two germline ends. The CDR3 nucleotides read TGTGCCAGCAGCCTTAGGGACCCGGGAGGAACCTTC. It is translated as CASSLRDPGGTF.

This chain uses TRBV19 with TRBJ2-1; the D gene is possibly TRBD1 (5 bases). Germline V gene lookup returns CDR1 LNHDA and CDR2 SQIVND (reference sequence). The CDR3 loop spans 14 amino acids. Trimming took 6 bases from V and 2 from J, leaving 11 bases between them. CDR3 protein: CASRDNPPYNEQFF. In DNA, the CDR3 is TGTGCCAGTAGGGACAATCCCCCCTACAATGAGCAGTTCTTC.

The chain has TRBV3-1 (or the pseudogene TRBV3-2) and TRBJ2-2; TRBD1 is a possible D gene (6 bases). The length of the CDR3 is 15 residues. From germline, CDR1 is LGHDT and CDR2 YNNKEL (reference sequence). Trimming pared 0 bases from V and 6 bases from J, leaving 11 bases between. In nucleotides, the CDR3 is TGTGCCAGCAGCCAAGACAGGGGCTTGGCCGGGGAGCTGTTTTTT. This codes for CASSQDRGLAGELFF.

The chain couples TRBV5-4 to TRBJ1-2, with D possibly matching TRBD1 (5 bases). In germline, CDR1 is SGHNT, CDR2 YYREEE (reference sequence). CDR3 size: 15 residues. The V end was cut by 4 bases, the J end by 5 bases, with 18 bases between. The CDR3, as DNA: TGTGCCAGCAGCGTTCTCTTGATCGGGGGATATGGCTACACCTTC. Amino acids: CASSVLLIGGYGYTF.